The 8 T cell receptor beta chains given below trace back to one sample, sequenced in a study of cytomegalovirus exposure and HLA in healthy donors. Primers for the PCR totalled 60 Vbeta and 13 Jbeta. This table comes from immunoSEQ multiplex PCR, and its TCRdb copy is limited to in-frame clones, with some not included. Seen here are 150,000 to 180,000 clones, more than 75% observed once, and the top ten hold more than 10%. Source material: PBMCs. The source of these receptors is a man aged 30 to 45 in good health and CMV-seropositive.

The chain carries TRBV19 and TRBJ2-7; the match to TRBD1 covers 9 bases. V dropped 5 bases and J dropped 3; count of bases not matched to a gene: 8. Per germline, CDR1 LNHDA and CDR2 SQIVND (reference sequence). CDR3 length: 15 amino acids. For the CDR3, the DNA is TGTGCCAGTAGTGTTGGGGGACAGGGTATCTACGAGCAGTACTTC. Protein sequence: CASSVGGQGIYEQYF.

The V and J genes are TRBV7-8 and TRBJ2-5; possibly TRBD2 for D (6 bases). Between the trimmed V and J ends, which lost 2 bases and 7 bases, there was a span of 11 bases. CDR3 size: 13 residues. CDR1 is SGHVS, CDR2 FQNEAQ, per germline. The CDR3 coding sequence is TGTGCCAGCAGCTTATACGGGGGAACGACCCAGTACTTC. It yields the protein CASSLYGGTTQYF.

The chain joins TRBV29-1 to TRBJ2-3; a weak D match, TRBD1 (7 bases). V was clipped by 3 bases and J by 3 bases, with 13 bases between them. Germline values: CDR1 SQVTM, CDR2 ANQGSEA. This CDR3 region has 14 residues. CDR3 loop: CSVDAGTDTDTQYF. CDR3 nucleotides: TGCAGCGTTGATGCGGGGACAGATACAGATACGCAGTATTTT.

The chain employs TRBV7-2 and TRBJ2-3; the D is unclear. The V end was cut by 5 bases, the J end by 0 bases, with 9 bases between. The CDR3 has 14 amino acids. Germline values: CDR1 SGHTA, CDR2 FQGNSA. The CDR3 DNA reads TGTGCCAGCAGCCGGCGGATTAGCACAGATACGCAGTATTTT. Protein sequence: CASSRRISTDTQYF.

The J gene is TRBJ1-1, the V gene TRBV7-8; tentatively, D is TRBD1 (6 bases). Germline V gives CDR1 SGHVS, CDR2 FQNEAQ. The CDR3 extends over 16 amino acids. V lost 5 bases and J lost 0, with 16 bases in between. CDR3 sequence (DNA): TGTGCCAGCAGCGGCCCGGACAGCTCAATGAACACTGAAGCTTTCTTT. Amino acids: CASSGPDSSMNTEAFF.

This sequence joins TRBV18 and TRBJ1-1, with D maybe TRBD1 (6 bases). Germline CDR1 and CDR2: KGHSH and LQKENI. V gave up 6 bases and J gave up 2 bases, with 19 bases separating them. The CDR3 runs to 16 residues. The CDR3 nucleotides are TGTGCCAGCTCTCAGGACAGCCTCCTCATCAACACTGAAGCTTTCTTT. This sequence encodes CASSQDSLLINTEAFF.

CDR3 sequence (DNA): TGTGCCAGCAGCCGCTCAGGACTAGTCGGTAGGAACGAGCAGTACTTC. The encoded protein is CASSRSGLVGRNEQYF. This sequence joins TRBV7-8 and TRBJ2-5; the match to TRBD2 covers 7 bases. The better agreement between TRBJ2-7 and the DNA end casts doubt on the J call. The CDR3 totals 16 residues. Germline CDR1 and CDR2: SGHVS and FQNEAQ.

This chain links TRBV6-5 with TRBJ1-2; 7 bases are shared with TRBD1. CDR1 is MNHEY, CDR2 SVGAGI, per germline. The ends lost 1 base at V and 8 bases at J; junction bases unmatched: 4. The CDR3 loop spans 13 amino acids. In DNA, the CDR3 is TGTGCCAGCAGTTACTTGACAGGGATCGGCTACACCTTC. It specifies CASSYLTGIGYTF.